This is a list of T cell receptor beta chains from one sample in a study of blood T cell repertoires in COVID-19. Sequencing used immunoSEQ multiplex PCR; TCRdb keeps in-frame clones, though not all of them. The data show under 300,000 clones, approximately 86% seen once. Sequenced: peripheral blood. These receptors originate from a woman between 65 and 79 years old with active or convalescent COVID-19. Both conserved end residues are part of each CDR3. The D gene is left open where the match is weak. Expanded clones are given a class, and other clones once, few, many or no size at all.

V,D,J,size,DNA,CDR3
TRBV4-3,TRBD1,TRBJ2-2,NA,TGCGCCAGCAGCCACCACACAGGGGGCACCGGGGAGCTGTTTTTT,CASSHHTGGTGELFF
TRBV3-1/TRBV3-2,NA,TRBJ2-3,NA,TGTGCCAGCAGCCGACTAGTGAGCACAGATACGCAGTATTTT,CASSRLVSTDTQYF
TRBV7-9,TRBD2,TRBJ2-3,NA,TGTGCCAGCAGCTTATCCAGCGGGGACACAGATACGCAGTATTTT,CASSLSSGDTDTQYF
TRBV7-9,NA,TRBJ2-6,once,TGTGCCAGCAGCGAGCTAGGGGCCAACGTCCTGACTTTC,CASSELGANVLTF
TRBV9,NA,TRBJ1-5,NA,TGTGCCAGCAGCGGAACAAGCAATCAGCCCCAGCATTTT,CASSGTSNQPQHF
TRBV7-2,NA,TRBJ1-5,NA,TGTGCCAGCAGCTTAAGAGGTTTGGGCAATCAGCCCCAGCATTTT,CASSLRGLGNQPQHF
TRBV7-2,TRBD1,TRBJ1-4,NA,TGTGCCAGCAGCTTAGCGCGGACAGGGGGTGAAAAACTGTTTTTT,CASSLARTGGEKLFF
TRBV7-8,TRBD2,TRBJ2-1,NA,TGTGCCAGCAGCGGACGACTACTAGCGGGTATCAATGAGCAGTTCTTC,CASSGRLLAGINEQFF
TRBV4-1,NA,TRBJ1-5,NA,TGCGCCAGCAGTCCCGTGCCCCGGGACACGTCGCAGCCCCAGCATTTT,CASSPVPRDTSQPQHF
TRBV18,NA,TRBJ1-1,NA,TGTGCCAGCCAGCAGGGGCGAGGAGACACTGAAGCTTTCTTT,CASQQGRGDTEAFF
TRBV7-3,NA,TRBJ2-2,NA,TGTGCCAGCAGCCCATCAGGCTCCACCGGGGAGCTGTTTTTT,CASSPSGSTGELFF
TRBV18,NA,TRBJ1-1,NA,TGTGCCAGCTCCCCCGGCCAGGGATCGGGGAACACTGAAGCTTTCTTT,CASSPGQGSGNTEAFF
TRBV6-5,NA,TRBJ1-1,NA,TGTGCCAGCACCCTCGGGGGATGGACTGAAGCTTTCTTT,CASTLGGWTEAFF
TRBV29-1,NA,TRBJ1-1,NA,TGCAGCGCCACGAACGGAGGGACTGAAGCTTTCTTT,CSATNGGTEAFF
TRBV7-2,TRBD2,TRBJ2-5,NA,TGTGCCAGCAGCTTGGGAGCGGGGGTGGAAGAGACCCAGTACTTC,CASSLGAGVEETQYF
TRBV7-3,NA,TRBJ2-1,NA,TGTGCCAGCAGCCCCCAGGGGAGTCTAGTAAATGAGCAGTTCTTC,CASSPQGSLVNEQFF
TRBV5-1,TRBD1,TRBJ2-7,NA,TGCGCCAGCAGCCCCCTTACAGGGGGGTACGAGCAGTACTTC,CASSPLTGGYEQYF
TRBV5-1,NA,TRBJ2-2,NA,TGCGCCAGCAGCTCCCCCGGGGTAGGCACCGGGGAGCTGTTTTTT,CASSSPGVGTGELFF
TRBV2,NA,TRBJ2-7,NA,TGTGCCAGCAGTTTGGATGGAGTGGGTTCCTTC,CASSLDGVGSF
TRBV19,TRBD1,TRBJ1-5,NA,TGTGCCAGTAGTTCTACAGGGGGCCCAAATCAGCCCCAGCATTTT,CASSSTGGPNQPQHF
TRBV4-3,NA,TRBJ2-7,NA,TGCGCCAGCAGCCAAGATTCCGGGGGCTACGAGCAGTACTTC,CASSQDSGGYEQYF
TRBV6-1,NA,TRBJ1-5,NA,TGTGCCAGCAGTGATGTAAGCAATCAGCCCCAGCATTTT,CASSDVSNQPQHF
TRBV19,TRBD1,TRBJ1-2,NA,TGTGCCAGTAGGAGGGACAGGACTTATGGCTACACCTTC,CASRRDRTYGYTF
TRBV27,NA,TRBJ2-1,NA,TGTGCCAGCAGTTTATCATTCAGCGAGTACAATGAGCAGTTCTTC,CASSLSFSEYNEQFF
TRBV4-1,NA,TRBJ1-4,NA,TGCGCCAGCAGCCAAGTCAGACTGTCTAATGAAAAACTGTTTTTT,CASSQVRLSNEKLFF
TRBV6-6,TRBD1,TRBJ1-5,NA,TGTGCCAGCAGTTTTCCCGCGGGACAGGGAGTTCAGCCCCAGCATTTT,CASSFPAGQGVQPQHF
TRBV9,TRBD1,TRBJ1-2,NA,TGTGCCAGCAGGCCCGGGACAGGGGGAGAGAGTGACTATGGCTACACCTTC,CASRPGTGGESDYGYTF
TRBV4-3,NA,TRBJ1-2,once,TGCGCCAGCAGCCAAGAGAGGAGGGGAGGCTATGGCTACACCTTC,CASSQERRGGYGYTF
TRBV5-1,TRBD1,TRBJ2-7,NA,TGCGCCAGCAGCTCCCTTCTACAGGGGTCTGGGTACGAGCAGTACTTC,CASSSLLQGSGYEQYF
TRBV5-4,TRBD1,TRBJ1-1,NA,TGTGCCAGCAGCATAACAGGGGGCACTGAAGCTTTCTTT,CASSITGGTEAFF
TRBV5-1,TRBD1,TRBJ2-3,NA,TGCGCCAGCAGCGTCCCGGGACAGCTGGATACGCAGTATTTT,CASSVPGQLDTQYF
TRBV25-1,NA,TRBJ1-6,NA,TGTGCCAGCAGCGAGGGACAAAAACGGCTCTCCTATAATTCACCCCTCCACTTT,CASSEGQKRLSYNSPLHF
TRBV7-9,NA,TRBJ1-4,once,TGTGCCAGCAGCCTCCCCCCGGAGGAAAAACTGTTTTTT,CASSLPPEEKLFF
TRBV11-2,TRBD1,TRBJ2-7,NA,TGTGCCAGCAGCTTAGATTGGGGACAGGGAGTTTTTCAGTACTTC,CASSLDWGQGVFQYF
TRBV7-9,NA,TRBJ1-1,NA,TGTGCCAGCAGCACCTTACAGGGCCCGATGAACACTGAAGCTTTCTTT,CASSTLQGPMNTEAFF
TRBV12-2,NA,TRBJ1-1,once,TGTGCAAGTCGCCTACCCGCGGGGACTGAAGCTTTCTTT,CASRLPAGTEAFF